These T cell receptor beta chains were read from a single sample in a study of T cell responses to AZD1222 COVID-19 vaccine. The table came from immunoSEQ multiplex PCR; TCRdb's copy has only in-frame clones and leaves some out. The sample records over 90,000 clones, about 88% being singletons. The source material was peripheral blood, sampled on day 0 of AZD1222 vaccination. The receptors here all came from an adult in good health. The CDR3 runs from the conserved cysteine through the conserved F or W. The D gene is left open where the match is weak. Expanded clones are given a class, and other clones once, few, many or no size at all.

j_gene: TRBJ1-1; d_gene: -; abundance: -; v_gene: TRBV7-2; CDR3nt: TGTGCCAGCAGGGAGTCTTTAAACACTGAAGCTTTCTTT; CDR3aa: CASRESLNTEAFF
j_gene: TRBJ2-3; d_gene: -; abundance: once; v_gene: TRBV12-2; CDR3nt: TGTGCAAGTCGTTCGGACGGAGCTAGCACAGATACGCAGTATTTT; CDR3aa: CASRSDGASTDTQYF
j_gene: TRBJ1-3; d_gene: -; abundance: -; v_gene: TRBV5-1; CDR3nt: TGCGCCAGCAGCCCCACAGGGACTGACTCTGGAAACACCATATATTTT; CDR3aa: CASSPTGTDSGNTIYF
j_gene: TRBJ1-1; d_gene: -; abundance: -; v_gene: TRBV30; CDR3nt: TGTGCCGGAATTAGTCTTGCAGCTTTCTTT; CDR3aa: CAGISLAAFF
j_gene: TRBJ1-6; d_gene: -; abundance: -; v_gene: TRBV28; CDR3nt: TGTGCCAGCGCCACGGGCGAAAGATATTCACCCCTCCACTTT; CDR3aa: CASATGERYSPLHF
j_gene: TRBJ1-6; d_gene: TRBD1; abundance: -; v_gene: TRBV18; CDR3nt: TGTGCCAGCTCACCCCCGGGACAGGGGAATTCACCCCTCCACTTT; CDR3aa: CASSPPGQGNSPLHF
j_gene: TRBJ2-7; d_gene: TRBD2; abundance: once; v_gene: TRBV5-1; CDR3nt: TGCGCCAGCAGGGGCCTACTAGCGGGCACCTACGAGCAGTACTTC; CDR3aa: CASRGLLAGTYEQYF
j_gene: TRBJ1-3; d_gene: -; abundance: -; v_gene: TRBV7-3; CDR3nt: TGTGCCAGCAGCCCCAGCTCGACAGGCACCATATATTTT; CDR3aa: CASSPSSTGTIYF
j_gene: TRBJ2-3; d_gene: -; abundance: -; v_gene: TRBV24-1; CDR3nt: TGTGCCACCGGGGGGGGCCTGGGGTGGACAGATACGCAGTATTTT; CDR3aa: CATGGGLGWTDTQYF
j_gene: TRBJ2-7; d_gene: -; abundance: -; v_gene: TRBV28; CDR3nt: TGTGCCAGCAGTTTATTTCGGGGCACCTACGAGCAGTACTTC; CDR3aa: CASSLFRGTYEQYF
j_gene: TRBJ2-1; d_gene: TRBD2; abundance: -; v_gene: TRBV18; CDR3nt: TGTGCCAGCTCACGGGGACTAAGCGGGAGTGGGGATGAGCAGTTCTTC; CDR3aa: CASSRGLSGSGDEQFF
j_gene: TRBJ2-1; d_gene: -; abundance: -; v_gene: TRBV19; CDR3nt: TGTGCCAGTAGGTATGGGGGGAATGAGCAGTTCTTC; CDR3aa: CASRYGGNEQFF
j_gene: TRBJ1-6; d_gene: -; abundance: -; v_gene: TRBV27; CDR3nt: TGTGCCAGCAGTTTAAAGGGACTGAATAATTCACCCCTCCACTTT; CDR3aa: CASSLKGLNNSPLHF
j_gene: TRBJ1-2; d_gene: -; abundance: -; v_gene: TRBV12-3/TRBV12-4; CDR3nt: TGTGCCAGCAGGATTGAGGGGCGGTTTGGCTACACCTTC; CDR3aa: CASRIEGRFGYTF
j_gene: TRBJ2-3; d_gene: -; abundance: once; v_gene: TRBV6-5; CDR3nt: TGTGCCAGCAGTTACTCGGTCCGGGGGGATACGCAGTATTTT; CDR3aa: CASSYSVRGDTQYF
j_gene: TRBJ2-2; d_gene: TRBD1; abundance: -; v_gene: TRBV19; CDR3nt: TGTGCCAGTAGTATGCGACAGGGGGCGACCGGGGAGCTGTTTTTT; CDR3aa: CASSMRQGATGELFF
j_gene: TRBJ2-1; d_gene: -; abundance: -; v_gene: TRBV12-5; CDR3nt: TGTGCTAGTGGTGCCTCGAACAATGAGCAGTTCTTC; CDR3aa: CASGASNNEQFF
j_gene: TRBJ2-1; d_gene: -; abundance: -; v_gene: TRBV25-1; CDR3nt: TGTGCCAGCAGTCCCTATCGAGTGGACAATGAGCAGTTCTTC; CDR3aa: CASSPYRVDNEQFF
j_gene: TRBJ2-2; d_gene: -; abundance: few; v_gene: TRBV12-3/TRBV12-4; CDR3nt: TGTGCCAGCAGCCCCGGAGGGACCGGGGAGCTGTTTTTT; CDR3aa: CASSPGGTGELFF
j_gene: TRBJ1-5; d_gene: TRBD1; abundance: -; v_gene: TRBV2; CDR3nt: TGTGCCAGCAAATCGGACAGGGCCAATCAGCCCCAGCATTTT; CDR3aa: CASKSDRANQPQHF
j_gene: TRBJ1-2; d_gene: -; abundance: -; v_gene: TRBV5-6; CDR3nt: TGTGCCAGCAACTTGGTCACAGACTATGGCTACACCTTC; CDR3aa: CASNLVTDYGYTF
j_gene: TRBJ1-5; d_gene: -; abundance: -; v_gene: TRBV12-1; CDR3nt: TGTGCCAGCAGCATCGTACAGGGCCAGGGGTATAGCAATCAGCCCCAGCATTTT; CDR3aa: CASSIVQGQGYSNQPQHF
j_gene: TRBJ2-3; d_gene: TRBD2; abundance: -; v_gene: TRBV9; CDR3nt: TGTGCCAGCAGCGCCGGGACTAGCGGGGGTACTAGCACAGATACGCAGTATTTT; CDR3aa: CASSAGTSGGTSTDTQYF
j_gene: TRBJ2-1; d_gene: TRBD2; abundance: once; v_gene: TRBV25-1; CDR3nt: TGTGCCAGCCCTCGGACTAGCGGGAGGTCTAATGAGCAGTTCTTC; CDR3aa: CASPRTSGRSNEQFF
j_gene: TRBJ1-6; d_gene: -; abundance: -; v_gene: TRBV5-4; CDR3nt: TGTGCCAGCCGAACGGGGGGGACAAGGAATTCACCCCTCCACTTT; CDR3aa: CASRTGGTRNSPLHF
j_gene: TRBJ1-3; d_gene: -; abundance: -; v_gene: TRBV6-4; CDR3nt: TGTGCCAGCACTGGGACGGACTCTGGAAACACCATATATTTT; CDR3aa: CASTGTDSGNTIYF
j_gene: TRBJ1-5; d_gene: -; abundance: -; v_gene: TRBV6-2/TRBV6-3; CDR3nt: TGTGCCAGCAGTTTTCGGGGCTCTCAGCAGCCCCAGCATTTT; CDR3aa: CASSFRGSQQPQHF
j_gene: TRBJ1-2; d_gene: -; abundance: -; v_gene: TRBV28; CDR3nt: TGTGCCAGCAGTTACAGCTATGGCTACACCTTC; CDR3aa: CASSYSYGYTF
j_gene: TRBJ2-7; d_gene: -; abundance: -; v_gene: TRBV4-1; CDR3nt: TGCGCCAGCAGCCAAACCAAAAACTGGGCCACCTCCTACGAGCAGTACTTC; CDR3aa: CASSQTKNWATSYEQYF
j_gene: TRBJ2-6; d_gene: -; abundance: -; v_gene: TRBV15; CDR3nt: TGTGCCACCAGCAGGTACCCTCCTAACTCTGGGGCCAACGTCCTGACTTTC; CDR3aa: CATSRYPPNSGANVLTF
j_gene: TRBJ1-2; d_gene: -; abundance: -; v_gene: TRBV6-2/TRBV6-3; CDR3nt: TGTGCCAGCAGTTACTGGGGGGCGAAGAATGGCTACACCTTC; CDR3aa: CASSYWGAKNGYTF
j_gene: TRBJ2-7; d_gene: TRBD2; abundance: few; v_gene: TRBV28; CDR3nt: TGTGCCAGCAGTTTTGACCTAGCGGGCTTGACCTACGAGCAGTACTTC; CDR3aa: CASSFDLAGLTYEQYF
j_gene: TRBJ1-6; d_gene: -; abundance: once; v_gene: TRBV27; CDR3nt: TGTGCCAGCAGTTTATGGGTTGGTCGGGAACCCCTCCACTTT; CDR3aa: CASSLWVGREPLHF
j_gene: TRBJ2-2; d_gene: TRBD2; abundance: -; v_gene: TRBV7-2; CDR3nt: TGTGCCTCGAAGGGGCGCCGGGGGGACGGGGAGCTGTTTTTT; CDR3aa: CASKGRRGDGELFF
j_gene: TRBJ2-7; d_gene: -; abundance: -; v_gene: TRBV5-6; CDR3nt: TGTGCCAGCAGCCCAACGTTGGACTCCTACGAGCAGTACTTC; CDR3aa: CASSPTLDSYEQYF
j_gene: TRBJ2-7; d_gene: -; abundance: -; v_gene: TRBV29-1; CDR3nt: TGCAGCGTGGCCTTGGGAACGAGGACCTACGAGCAGTACTTC; CDR3aa: CSVALGTRTYEQYF
j_gene: TRBJ1-1; d_gene: TRBD1; abundance: medium-sized; v_gene: TRBV4-2; CDR3nt: TGTGCCAGCAGCCAAGGGACAGGGACTGAAGCTTTCTTT; CDR3aa: CASSQGTGTEAFF
j_gene: TRBJ2-7; d_gene: TRBD1; abundance: -; v_gene: TRBV28; CDR3nt: TGTGCCAGCAGTTTTGTGAGGGACAGGGTTTACGAGCAGTACTTC; CDR3aa: CASSFVRDRVYEQYF
j_gene: TRBJ2-7; d_gene: TRBD2; abundance: -; v_gene: TRBV28; CDR3nt: TGTGCCAGCCTTCCGCCGGGGGGGTCTTACGAGCAGTACTTC; CDR3aa: CASLPPGGSYEQYF
j_gene: TRBJ1-5; d_gene: -; abundance: -; v_gene: TRBV30; CDR3nt: TGTGCCTGGAGTGCAGGTCGACAGCGCAATCAGCCCCAGCATTTT; CDR3aa: CAWSAGRQRNQPQHF
j_gene: TRBJ2-4; d_gene: TRBD2; abundance: -; v_gene: TRBV7-3; CDR3nt: TGTGCCAGCAGCTTAGCGGGAGAGAACATTCAGTACTTC; CDR3aa: CASSLAGENIQYF
j_gene: TRBJ1-1; d_gene: -; abundance: -; v_gene: TRBV14; CDR3nt: TGTGCCAGCAGCCATACCCCCCCGGAGGGTACTGAAGCTTTCTTT; CDR3aa: CASSHTPPEGTEAFF
j_gene: TRBJ1-2; d_gene: -; abundance: -; v_gene: TRBV4-2; CDR3nt: TGTGCCAGCAGCCAAGAGATGGCCAGGGGACATGGCTACACCTTC; CDR3aa: CASSQEMARGHGYTF
j_gene: TRBJ1-4; d_gene: -; abundance: -; v_gene: TRBV10-3; CDR3nt: TGTGCCATCAGTGTTTCAGGACCTAATGAAAAACTGTTTTTT; CDR3aa: CAISVSGPNEKLFF
j_gene: TRBJ1-5; d_gene: -; abundance: -; v_gene: TRBV6-2/TRBV6-3; CDR3nt: TGTGCCAGCAGCGCCAGGGTTCGCCGCAATCAGCCCCAGCATTTT; CDR3aa: CASSARVRRNQPQHF
j_gene: TRBJ1-3; d_gene: TRBD1; abundance: -; v_gene: TRBV28; CDR3nt: TGTGCCAGCAGTTCCCTCAGGGGGCGCGGGAATTTT; CDR3aa: CASSSLRGRGNF
j_gene: TRBJ1-3; d_gene: -; abundance: once; v_gene: TRBV12-2; CDR3nt: TGTGCAAGTCGCTTATATCCCCCGGGGGTGGGGGGAAACACCATATATTTT; CDR3aa: CASRLYPPGVGGNTIYF